These T cell receptor beta chains were read from a single sample in a study of beta chain features in type 1 diabetes. TCRdb's copy holds only in-frame clones and misses some; the assay was immunoSEQ multiplex PCR. The data hold 810,000 or so clones, with around a sixth observed a single time. Sequencing was done on a sample of naive CD4+ T cells from blood. Receptors were obtained from a young woman in good health. CDR3s include the opening cysteine and the closing phenylalanine or tryptophan. A D gene is named only where the DNA matches it firmly. Clone size is given for some rows only: seen once, a few or many times, or a class if the clone is expanded.

TRBJ2-2 18 NA TRBV11-1 NA TGTGCCAGCAGCTTGGGCTTGGGTGCGGAGGGTTCGGCCGGGGAGCTGTTTTTT CASSLGLGAEGSAGELFF
TRBJ2-5 16 NA TRBV18 TRBD1 TGTGCCAGCTCACCGACGGGACAGGGAAAACAAGAGACCCAGTACTTC CASSPTGQGKQETQYF
TRBJ1-1 16 NA TRBV7-8 TRBD1 TGTGCCAGCAGCTTATTTGGGGTGAGACAGGGTTTTCAAGCTTTCTTT CASSLFGVRQGFQAFF
TRBJ1-5 16 NA TRBV6-6 NA TGTGCCAGCAGTTACTCGTACTCGGTGGGGAATCAGCCCCAGCATTTT CASSYSYSVGNQPQHF
TRBJ2-5 12 few TRBV25-1 NA TGTGCCAGCACCACATTCGGGGAGACCCAGTACTTC CASTTFGETQYF
TRBJ2-5 14 NA TRBV11-1 NA TGTGCCAGCAGCTTGCGGTTCCGCGGGGAGACCCAGTACTTC CASSLRFRGETQYF
TRBJ2-1 13 NA TRBV6-6 NA TGTGCCAGTCTAGCGTCCTCCTACAATGAGCAGTTCTTC CASLASSYNEQFF
TRBJ1-2 12 few TRBV7-9 NA TGTGCCAGCAGCCGACCGAACTATGGCTACACCTTC CASSRPNYGYTF
TRBJ1-2 13 few TRBV6-5 NA TGTGCCAGCAGTTTTGGGGGTGACTATGGCTACACCTTC CASSFGGDYGYTF
TRBJ2-7 13 NA TRBV10-3 TRBD2 TGTGCCATCAGGGGGGGGTCGGCGTACGAGCAGTACTTC CAIRGGSAYEQYF
TRBJ1-2 15 few TRBV7-2 TRBD1 TGTGCCAGCAGCTTATGGGACAGCCTTAACTATGGCTACACCTTC CASSLWDSLNYGYTF
TRBJ1-3 17 few TRBV7-2 NA TGTGCCAGCAGCTTAGTAGGGCAGCCGAGGATAGGAAACACCATATATTTT CASSLVGQPRIGNTIYF
TRBJ2-1 12 NA TRBV7-2 NA TGTGCCAGCAGCTTTAGAACTCTTGAGCAGTTCTTC CASSFRTLEQFF
TRBJ2-5 13 NA TRBV18 NA TGTGCCAGCTCACCCGTATACCAAGAGACCCAGTACTTC CASSPVYQETQYF
TRBJ2-3 14 NA TRBV5-1 NA TGCGCCAGCAGCTCATCGGACAGAACAGATACGCAGTATTTT CASSSSDRTDTQYF
TRBJ1-3 16 few TRBV7-2 TRBD1 TGTGCCAGCAGCTTAGTCGGGACAGGGAGGGGAAACACCATATATTTT CASSLVGTGRGNTIYF
TRBJ2-2 15 NA TRBV19 TRBD2 TGTGCCAGTAGCCCGAGCGGGAGCTACACCGGGGAGCTGTTTTTT CASSPSGSYTGELFF
TRBJ2-1 17 few TRBV29-1 TRBD2 TGCAGCGCCCGGGCCGGGACTAGCGGGAGGGCCCCCTATGAGCAGTTCTTC CSARAGTSGRAPYEQFF
TRBJ2-1 10 NA TRBV20-1 NA TGCAGTGCTAGCATCAATGAGCAGTTCTTC CSASINEQFF
TRBJ1-2 13 NA TRBV19 NA TGTGCCAGTAGTCAGGACGGGATGTATGGCTACACCTTC CASSQDGMYGYTF
TRBJ2-7 15 few TRBV7-8 NA TGTGCCAGCAGCCAAGGTCGGGGCCCTACCTACGAGCAGTACTTC CASSQGRGPTYEQYF
TRBJ1-2 16 few TRBV5-1 NA TGCGCCAGCAGCGGTCGTGGACCGCCGGCGGCGGATGGCTACACCTTC CASSGRGPPAADGYTF
TRBJ2-2 14 NA TRBV6-5 TRBD2 TGTGCCAGCAGGAGAGGGAGGGCGCACGGGGAGCTGTTTTTT CASRRGRAHGELFF
TRBJ2-1 11 few TRBV20-1 NA TGCAGTGCTAGAGGTCAGGGCGAGCAGTTCTTC CSARGQGEQFF
TRBJ2-6 15 NA TRBV15 NA TGTGCCACCAGCTTCGCCCCGGTGGGGGCCAACGTCCTGACTTTC CATSFAPVGANVLTF
TRBJ2-5 16 few TRBV5-4 NA TGTGCCAGCAGCCCGGAGCGGGCAGGGCAGCAAGAGACCCAGTACTTC CASSPERAGQQETQYF
TRBJ1-3 15 few TRBV7-2 TRBD1 TGTGCCAGCAGCTTGGTAGGGGGCGTTGGAAACACCATATATTTT CASSLVGGVGNTIYF
TRBJ2-5 16 NA TRBV29-1 NA TGCAGCGTTGAAGATCCGGTCCTCGAATTTCGAGAGACCCAGTACTTC CSVEDPVLEFRETQYF
TRBJ2-3 15 NA TRBV10-3 TRBD1 TGTGCCATCAGTGCCGGGACAGGGTCTTCAGATACGCAGTATTTT CAISAGTGSSDTQYF
TRBJ1-1 13 NA TRBV2 TRBD1 TGTGCCAGCCGGACAGGCTCGTGGACTGAAGCTTTCTTT CASRTGSWTEAFF
TRBJ1-1 11 few TRBV20-1 NA TGCAGTGCTAGTAGGAACACTGAAGCTTTCTTT CSASRNTEAFF
TRBJ1-2 12 NA TRBV28 NA TGTGCCAGCAGTTTTCTGCCCAGCCAGGCCACCTTC CASSFLPSQATF
TRBJ2-3 15 few TRBV4-2 TRBD2 TGTGCCAGCAGCCAAAGCGGGAGCGGCACAGATACGCAGTATTTT CASSQSGSGTDTQYF
TRBJ2-3 15 NA TRBV9 TRBD2 TGTGCCAGCAGCGTAGGCGGGAGGGGCACAGATACGCAGTATTTT CASSVGGRGTDTQYF
TRBJ2-1 17 few TRBV7-8 TRBD2 TGTGCCAGCAGCCAGCCCCCTAGCGGGAGGTCTGTTTATGAGCAGTTCTTC CASSQPPSGRSVYEQFF
TRBJ2-6 13 few TRBV7-9 NA TGTGCCAGCAAGGCCATAAGTGCCAACGTCCTGACTTTC CASKAISANVLTF
TRBJ2-1 16 few TRBV2 TRBD2 TGTGCCAGCAAGTTGACTAGCGGAAGCTCCTACAATGAGCAGTTCTTC CASKLTSGSSYNEQFF
TRBJ2-1 13 NA TRBV11-1 NA TGTGCCAGCAGCTTAGGACAGAGTAATGAGCAGTTCTTC CASSLGQSNEQFF
TRBJ1-1 16 few TRBV5-4 NA TGTGCCAGCAGCTTAGGTTTGAGGGATCTGAACACTGAAGCTTTCTTT CASSLGLRDLNTEAFF
TRBJ2-1 14 few TRBV5-1 TRBD1 TGCGCCAGCAGCCAAAAATCCAGGGGGCATGAGCAGTTCTTC CASSQKSRGHEQFF
TRBJ2-5 14 few TRBV5-8 NA TGTGCCAGCAGTTATGACAGGAATGAAGAGACCCAGTACTTC CASSYDRNEETQYF
TRBJ2-1 13 NA TRBV5-1 TRBD1 TGCGCCAGCAGACAGGGGTTCTACAATGAGCAGTTCTTC CASRQGFYNEQFF